This is a list of T cell receptor beta chains from one sample in a study of regulatory T cells in long-lasting Graves disease. TCRdb analysed the multiplex PCR reads with MiXCR anew, one entry per CDR3 protein. Among about 430,000 distinct CDR3 sequences listed, roughly 15% were seen once. A further study also used this sample, focusing on T cells in Graves' hyperthyroidism and ophthalmopathy.

The sequencing here drew on peripheral blood mononuclear cells (PBMCs), taken at new diagnosis, from a patient treated with antithyroid drugs. These receptors originate from a woman aged 40-49 years with Graves disease. CDR3s include the opening cysteine and the closing phenylalanine or tryptophan. A D gene is named only where the DNA matches it firmly. Some rows have no size entry. The others give once, few or many, or a class for an expanded clone.

V gene: TRBV7-8; D gene: TRBD2; clone size: -; J gene: TRBJ2-5; CDR3 protein: CASSQGASGGFWETQYF; CDR3 DNA: TGTGCCAGCAGCCAGGGGGCTAGCGGGGGGTTTTGGGAGACCCAGTACTTC
V gene: TRBV7-2; D gene: -; clone size: -; J gene: TRBJ1-4; CDR3 protein: CASSLRSSWPEKLFF; CDR3 DNA: TGTGCCAGCAGCTTAAGAAGTAGCTGGCCTGAAAAACTGTTTTTT
V gene: TRBV11-2; D gene: -; clone size: many; J gene: TRBJ2-1; CDR3 protein: CASAKGGMIYNEQFF; CDR3 DNA: TGTGCCAGCGCCAAAGGCGGGATGATCTACAATGAGCAGTTCTTC
V gene: TRBV3-1; D gene: -; clone size: many; J gene: TRBJ2-3; CDR3 protein: CASSQDGARTDTQYF; CDR3 DNA: TGTGCCAGCAGCCAAGATGGCGCACGCACAGATACGCAGTATTTT
V gene: TRBV19; D gene: -; clone size: many; J gene: TRBJ2-3; CDR3 protein: CASSARGAASTDTQYF; CDR3 DNA: TGTGCCAGTAGTGCTCGGGGAGCGGCTAGCACAGATACGCAGTATTTT
V gene: TRBV7-9; D gene: TRBD2; clone size: many; J gene: TRBJ2-1; CDR3 protein: CASSFPFSGLSYNEQFF; CDR3 DNA: TGTGCCAGCAGCTTCCCCTTTAGCGGGCTATCCTACAATGAGCAGTTCTTC
V gene: TRBV18; D gene: -; clone size: many; J gene: TRBJ2-1; CDR3 protein: CASSLLVAGYNEQFF; CDR3 DNA: TGTGCCAGCTCACTTCTAGTGGCGGGGTACAATGAGCAGTTCTTC
V gene: TRBV6-1; D gene: TRBD2; clone size: -; J gene: TRBJ2-1; CDR3 protein: CASRSTSGRYNEQFF; CDR3 DNA: TGTGCCAGCAGGAGCACTAGCGGGAGGTACAATGAGCAGTTCTTC
V gene: TRBV20-1; D gene: TRBD2; clone size: many; J gene: TRBJ2-3; CDR3 protein: CSARREGWTDTQYF; CDR3 DNA: TGCAGTGCTAGACGGGAGGGGTGGACAGATACGCAGTATTTT
V gene: TRBV7-6; D gene: -; clone size: few; J gene: TRBJ2-2; CDR3 protein: CASSFQGAVTGELFF; CDR3 DNA: TGTGCCAGCAGCTTCCAAGGGGCCGTCACCGGGGAGCTGTTTTTT
V gene: TRBV28; D gene: -; clone size: many; J gene: TRBJ1-1; CDR3 protein: CASKRTENTEAFF; CDR3 DNA: TGTGCCAGCAAACGGACAGAGAACACTGAAGCTTTCTTT
V gene: TRBV14; D gene: TRBD1; clone size: many; J gene: TRBJ2-1; CDR3 protein: CASSGTGSHNEQFF; CDR3 DNA: TGTGCCAGCAGTGGGACAGGGAGCCACAATGAGCAGTTCTTC
V gene: TRBV6-1; D gene: -; clone size: many; J gene: TRBJ2-7; CDR3 protein: CASNDYTYEQYF; CDR3 DNA: TGTGCCAGCAACGACTATACCTACGAGCAGTACTTC
V gene: TRBV5-1; D gene: TRBD1; clone size: many; J gene: TRBJ2-1; CDR3 protein: CASSLGDSINEQFF; CDR3 DNA: TGCGCCAGCAGCTTGGGGGACAGTATAAATGAGCAGTTCTTC
V gene: TRBV12-3/TRBV12-4; D gene: -; clone size: many; J gene: TRBJ1-1; CDR3 protein: CASSLGENTEAFF; CDR3 DNA: TGTGCCAGCAGTTTAGGGGAGAACACTGAAGCTTTCTTT